The 25 T cell receptor beta chains presented below share a single source sample, sequenced in a study of blood T cell repertoires in COVID-19. Some clones are missing from TCRdb's copy, which holds only in-frame ones; the method was immunoSEQ multiplex PCR. The sample includes around 200,000 clones, roughly 80% of them seen just once. Specimen: peripheral blood. The receptors come from a woman aged 40 to 50 with COVID-19, enrolled during active disease.

The chain employs TRBV6-5 and TRBJ2-5; D may be TRBD2 (5 bases). Trimming stripped 2 bases from V and 2 bases from J, with 12 bases between. Germline V gene data show CDR1 as MNHEY and CDR2 as SVGAGI. The CDR3 covers 15 residues. The CDR3 DNA sequence: TGTGCCAGCAGTTACCGGGGTCTTCCTCAAGAGACCCAGTACTTC. Amino acid sequence: CASSYRGLPQETQYF.

A few counts support this clone. V usage is TRBV9 and J usage is TRBJ2-5, with 14 bases fitting TRBD2. Germline V lookup: CDR1 SGDLS, CDR2 YYNGEE. This CDR3 region has 16 residues. The junction had 12 bases not matched to a gene; V was cut back by 4 bases and J by 10 bases. The CDR3, as DNA: TGTGCCAGCAGCCCCGGGACTAGCGGGGGATTCGGGGACCAGTACTTC. The encoded protein is CASSPGTSGGFGDQYF.

This chain connects TRBV12-3 or TRBV12-4 to TRBJ1-6; 9 bases agree with TRBD1. The ends lost 5 bases at V and 11 bases at J; junction bases unmatched: 4. This CDR3 comprises 13 residues. CDR3 bases: TGTGCCAGCAGTCCTGGACAGGGGACACCCCTCCACTTT. Its translation: CASSPGQGTPLHF.

The rearrangement links TRBV30 to TRBJ1-2; no clear D gene. Germline CDR1 reads GTSNPN; CDR2 reads SVGIG (reference sequence). Trimming stripped 0 bases from V and 0 bases from J, with 8 bases between. This CDR3 comprises 14 residues. CDR3: CAWSVRETNYGYTF. CDR3 DNA: TGTGCCTGGAGTGTGAGAGAGACTAACTATGGCTACACCTTC.

This chain joins TRBV9 and TRBJ2-1; D is perhaps TRBD1 (6 bases). Germline CDR1 SGDLS, CDR2 YYNGEE. This CDR3 comprises 13 residues. V lost 6 bases, J lost 3 bases, and 10 bases lay in between. This CDR3 is CASNPDSYNEQFF. The CDR3 DNA follows: TGTGCCAGCAACCCGGACAGCTACAATGAGCAGTTCTTC.

This chain connects TRBV29-1 to TRBJ2-1; 8 nucleotides align to TRBD2. The CDR3 loop spans 13 amino acids. Germline CDR1 and CDR2: SQVTM and ANQGSEA. V gave up 4 bases and J gave up 5 bases; unmatched junction bases: 4. The CDR3 loop is CSVVERGHNEQFF. CDR3 bases: TGCAGCGTTGTGGAGCGGGGGCACAATGAGCAGTTCTTC.

This clone appeared many times. This chain uses TRBV6-5 with TRBJ1-5, with D perhaps matching TRBD1 (6 bases). The CDR3 runs to 13 residues. Germline CDR1 is MNHEY and CDR2 is SVGAGI. With 6 bases removed from V and 6 bases from J, the gap between germline ends came to 12 bases. The CDR3 is CASSHGQLQPQHF. CDR3 sequence (DNA): TGTGCCAGCAGCCACGGACAGCTTCAGCCCCAGCATTTT.

This chain uses TRBV2 with TRBJ1-6, with D perhaps matching TRBD1 (5 bases). The CDR3 covers 15 residues. The germline V and J ends were trimmed by 6 bases and 5 bases, with 14 bases remaining between them. CDR1 is SNHLY, CDR2 FYNNEI, per germline. The CDR3 region has the DNA TGTGCCAGCAGCATGGGGGGTCCAAATAATTCACCCCTCCACTTT. It specifies CASSMGGPNNSPLHF.

V gene TRBV6-5 combines with J gene TRBJ2-2, with TRBD2 matching over 9 bases. The V gene end was trimmed by 7 bases and the J gene end by 7 bases; junction bases not matched to a gene: 10. The CDR3 is 15 residues long. In germline, CDR1 is MNHEY, CDR2 SVGAGI. This CDR3 is CASTPAGGWDGELFF. Here the CDR3 DNA reads TGTGCCAGCACCCCAGCGGGAGGCTGGGACGGGGAGCTGTTTTTT.

The V gene is TRBV7-9, the J gene TRBJ2-3, with 9 bases aligning to TRBD1. CDR3 length equals 14 residues. The germline V gene encodes CDR1 SEHNR and CDR2 FQNEAQ (reference sequence). V shed 5 bases and J 5 bases; nucleotides not matched to a gene: 5. CDR3 sequence: CASSRTGAVDTQYF. The CDR3 DNA reads as TGTGCCAGCAGCCGGACAGGGGCGGTAGATACGCAGTATTTT.

This clone was seen a handful of times. This chain uses TRBV21-1 with TRBJ2-7; the table's D gene call, TRBD1, was not cross checked with the DNA. TRBV21-1 is flagged as a pseudogene. CDR3 length: 15 residues. CDR3 sequence reads: CASNSPGPLSYEQYF. The DNA of the CDR3 is TGTGCCAGCAATTCTCCAGGCCCCCTCTCCTACGAGCAGTACTTC.

The J gene is TRBJ1-4, the V gene TRBV3-1 (or the pseudogene TRBV3-2); D call uncertain. V was pared by 6 bases and J by 5 bases, with 10 bases between. Germline CDR1 and CDR2: LGHDT and YNNKEL (reference sequence). The CDR3 sequence is 13 residues long. The CDR3 DNA reads as TGTGCCAGCAGGAGGCAGCGGAATGAAAAACTGTTTTTT. Protein product: CASRRQRNEKLFF.

The chain has TRBV11-2 and TRBJ1-1; 7 bases agree with TRBD1. The CDR3 is 13 amino acids. With 1 base clipped from V and 7 bases from J, the junction kept 3 bases outside the gene matches. Germline V lookup: CDR1 SGHAT, CDR2 FQNNGV. The CDR3 reads CASSLGRDSEAFF. The CDR3 nucleotides are TGTGCCAGCAGCTTAGGTCGGGACAGTGAAGCTTTCTTT.

The rearrangement links TRBV7-9 to TRBJ2-7; 9 nucleotides agree with TRBD1. The V and J ends lost 2 bases and 5 bases, in that order; junction bases with no gene match: 7. The CDR3 runs to 15 residues. From germline, CDR1 is SEHNR and CDR2 FQNEAQ (reference sequence). CDR3: CASSLYTGGVNEQYF. CDR3 nucleotide sequence: TGTGCCAGCAGCTTATATACAGGGGGCGTCAACGAGCAGTACTTC.

This clone was seen once. The chain employs TRBV10-3 and TRBJ2-1, with TRBD1 matching over 11 bases. The CDR3 has 15 residues. The germline CDR1 and CDR2 sequences are ENHRY and SYGVKD. V lost 4 bases to trimming and J lost 5 bases; unmatched junction nucleotides: 4. The CDR3 nucleotides are TGTGCCATCAGTGTGCGGACAGGGGGCAACAATGAGCAGTTCTTC. Translated: CAISVRTGGNNEQFF.

The chain carries TRBV15 and TRBJ1-5; D remains unclear. The CDR3 has 17 amino acids. V lost 0 bases to trimming and J lost 4 bases, with 16 bases between them. CDR1 is LNHNV, CDR2 YYDKDF, per germline (reference sequence). CDR3 protein: CATSRDFFGRENQPQHF. The DNA for the CDR3 is TGTGCCACCAGCAGAGACTTTTTCGGACGGGAAAATCAGCCCCAGCATTTT. Variable domain in full (rest from reference TRBV15 and TRBJ1-5): DAMVIQNPRYQVTQFGKPVTLSCSQTLNHNVMYWYQQKSSQAPKLLFHYYDKDFNNEADTPDNFQSRRPNTSFCFLDIRSPGLGDTAMYLCATSRDFFGRENQPQHFGDGTRLSIL.

This chain connects TRBV5-1 to TRBJ2-3; 12 nucleotides align to TRBD2. V gave up 0 bases and J gave up 5 bases; unmatched junction bases: 4. This CDR3 is 16 amino acids long. CDR1 is SGHRS and CDR2 is YFSETQ in the germline V gene. CDR3 loop: CASSLEPGLAGDTQYF. The DNA of the CDR3 is TGCGCCAGCAGCTTGGAACCGGGACTAGCGGGAGATACGCAGTATTTT.

A few counts support this clone. The rearrangement joins TRBV5-1 to TRBJ2-5, with D perhaps TRBD1 (6 bases). Trimming left V 4 bases short and J 5 bases short, with 12 bases between. There are 13 residues in the CDR3. Germline V gives CDR1 SGHRS, CDR2 YFSETQ. CDR3 loop: CASSPGARETQYF. CDR3 in DNA: TGCGCCAGCAGCCCAGGGGCTCGGGAGACCCAGTACTTC.

This clone was detected a few times. The chain joins TRBV10-3 to TRBJ1-5; 9 bases map to TRBD1. Germline V CDR1 and CDR2: ENHRY, SYGVKD. V lost 0 bases and J lost 7; bases outside the gene matches: 1. The CDR3 is 14 amino acids. The CDR3 bases are TGTGCCATCAGTGAGTCAGGACAGGGGCAGCCCCAGCATTTT. Amino acids: CAISESGQGQPQHF.

On this clone itself: Other DNA sequences within the sample encode an identical CDR3. This chain joins TRBV28 and TRBJ2-1; 10 nucleotides agree with TRBD1. The germline CDR1 and CDR2 sequences are MDHEN and SYDVKM. This CDR3 has 12 amino acids. Trimming took 8 bases from V and 8 from J; bases not matched to a gene: 3. DNA of the CDR3: TGTGCCAGCGGACAGGGGGTAGATGAGCAGTTCTTC. This sequence encodes CASGQGVDEQFF.

V is TRBV27 and J is TRBJ2-3; 9 nucleotides align to TRBD1. V shed 0 bases and J 4 bases; nucleotides not matched to a gene: 5. Germline V lookup: CDR1 MNHEY, CDR2 SMNVEV (reference sequence). The CDR3 extends over 16 amino acids. This chain's CDR3 is CASSLSRGQGADTQYF. DNA of the CDR3: TGTGCCAGCAGTTTATCGAGGGGACAGGGCGCAGATACGCAGTATTTT.

V usage is TRBV11-2 and J usage is TRBJ1-2; D gene uncertain. This CDR3 contains 14 residues. V was pared by 0 bases and J by 4 bases, with 9 bases between. Per the germline V gene, CDR1 is SGHAT and CDR2 is FQNNGV. The CDR3 bases are TGTGCCAGCAGCTTAGATCAGGTGGTCTATGGCTACACCTTC. Amino acid sequence: CASSLDQVVYGYTF. Looking up the rest from reference TRBV11-2 and TRBJ1-2 gives the full variable domain: EAGVAQSPRYKIIEKRQSVAFWCNPISGHATLYWYQQILGQGPKLLIQFQNNGVVDDSQLPKDRFSAERLKGVDSTLKIQPAKLEDSAVYLCASSLDQVVYGYTFGSGTRLTVV.

This sequence joins TRBV5-5 and TRBJ1-1; 8 bases match TRBD1. Germline V gives CDR1 SGHKS, CDR2 YYEKEE (reference sequence). This CDR3 region has 15 residues. V shed 2 bases, J shed 1 base, and the junction held 4 bases outside the gene matches. The CDR3 coding sequence is TGTGCCAGCAGCTTCTGGGACAGGCAGAACACTGAAGCTTTCTTT. The encoded protein is CASSFWDRQNTEAFF.

V is TRBV7-6 and J is TRBJ2-3, with 10 bases lining up with TRBD2. After removal of 5 bases from V and 1 base from J, the junction contained 6 bases not matched to a gene. The germline gives CDR1 SGHVS, CDR2 FNYEAQ. The CDR3 extends over 16 amino acids. The CDR3 region is CASSIPLAGGTDTQYF. In DNA, the CDR3 is TGTGCCAGCAGCATCCCTCTAGCGGGGGGCACAGATACGCAGTATTTT.

The chain has TRBV10-3 and TRBJ1-2, with no clear D. This CDR3 region has 13 residues. Germline CDR1 ENHRY, CDR2 SYGVKD. The ends were cut back, 8 bases at V and 5 bases at J, with 15 bases in the middle. In DNA form, the CDR3 reads TGTGCCATCGTCGGAGGCGAAGGGTATGGCTACACCTTC. Protein: CAIVGGEGYGYTF.